This T cell receptor beta chain was identified during a study of cytomegalovirus exposure and HLA in healthy donors. With respect to this clone: Its matching antigen is unknown.

The germline gives CDR1 SQVTM, CDR2 ANQGSEA. This CDR3 comprises 12 residues. The ends were cut back, 4 bases at V and 5 bases at J, with 11 bases in the middle. Libraries were prepared by immunoSEQ multiplex PCR; TCRdb keeps only in-frame clonotypes and omits some of them. The table shows tens of thousands of clones, with roughly 91% occurring only once. Findings and limits, study-wide: CMV antigen specificity was confirmed in vitro for a few CMV-associated chains. In a later analysis, first-cohort TCR clusters were found to tend to co-occur in the 100 to 150 validation repertoires. Despite most TCR sequences being rare, some public TCRs occurred in many donors. Among TCR beta chains, those listed as cytomegalovirus-associated numbered some 170.

The clonotype was recovered from a man aged 30-40 years in good health and CMV-seronegative. The V call is TRBV29-1, the J call TRBJ1-1, with unresolved D. The sequenced material came from PBMCs. The CDR3 region has the DNA TGCAGCGTTGGAGGGATGGGGACTGAAGCTTTCTTT. Its translation: CSVGGMGTEAFF.